The entry that follows covers one T cell receptor beta chain sequence. Its antigen is unknown. Though probably carrying unrecorded immune exposures, donors were nominally healthy at sampling. This entry is derived from a study of cytomegalovirus exposure and HLA in healthy donors. Study-wide findings and caveats: In a later analysis, CMV-associated beta chains were mostly HLA-associated, it appeared. It emerged from a later analysis that several of the most significant clusters appeared to be linked to common viral pathogens.

13 Jbeta primers and 60 Vbeta primers were used for the PCR. The method was immunoSEQ multiplex PCR; TCRdb's version includes in-frame clones alone and lacks a portion of them. The sample carries about 100,000 clones, roughly 70% recorded once. Material: PBMCs. The TCR originated in a woman aged 40 to 50 in good health and CMV-seropositive.

The CDR3 DNA reads TGTGCCAGCAGTCCACCCCCGTACTCGGGAGATACGCAGTATTTT. Its protein product is CASSPPPYSGDTQYF. The rearrangement uses TRBV28 and TRBJ2-3; D unresolved. This CDR3 spans 15 amino acids. V shed 5 bases and J shed 5 bases, with 17 bases lying between them. Germline lookup yields CDR1 MDHEN and CDR2 SYDVKM.